Listed below are T cell receptor beta chains from one sample, sequenced in a study of early T cells in non-severe SARS-CoV-2 infection. One entry per CDR3 protein, called by TCRdb with MiXCR from the 5' RACE reads. The sample holds 69,000 or so distinct CDR3 sequences, roughly 4.9% seen once. Sequences were derived from whole blood, sampled at baseline. The receptors were sampled from an adult who was a healthcare worker with PCR-confirmed SARS-CoV-2 infection or an uninfected control (not recorded which). The donor label of this sample is uncertain. Both conserved end residues are part of each CDR3. The D gene is left open where the match is weak. A row's size may be missing; if present it is once, few, many or a size class.

>TRBJ1-2|TRBD1|many|TRBV28
TGTGCCAGCAGACTTACAGGGGATGGCTACACCTTC
CASRLTGDGYTF
>TRBJ1-5|NA|many|TRBV6-1
TGTGCCAGCAGTGGACAGGTTAGCAATCAGCCCCAGCATTTT
CASSGQVSNQPQHF
>TRBJ2-3|TRBD2|NA|TRBV20-1
TGCAGTGTTAGCGTCCTAGCGGGGGACACAGATACGCAGTATTTT
CSVSVLAGDTDTQYF
>TRBJ2-5|NA|NA|TRBV20-1
TGCAGTGCTCCCTCGGTGGGTAGCTCAGAGACCCAGTACTTC
CSAPSVGSSETQYF
>TRBJ2-3|TRBD1|few|TRBV7-6
TGTGCCAGCACCCTAGGGGGCGGGAGCACAGATACGCAGTATTTT
CASTLGGGSTDTQYF
>TRBJ1-2|NA|NA|TRBV20-1
TGCAGTGCTAGTACCGGAAACTATGGCTACACCTTC
CSASTGNYGYTF
>TRBJ2-5|NA|NA|TRBV3-1
TGTGCCAGCAGCCATCGCTCCGTCGGGGAGACCCAGTACTTC
CASSHRSVGETQYF
>TRBJ2-7|NA|NA|TRBV10-3
TGTGCCACAGGGAGGGACAACTACGAGCAGTACTTC
CATGRDNYEQYF
>TRBJ2-1|TRBD1|many|TRBV5-4
TGTGCCAGCAGCTCCGGGACAGGGGCCTACAATGAGCAGTTCTTC
CASSSGTGAYNEQFF
>TRBJ1-3|NA|many|TRBV15
TGTGCCACCAGCAGAGATCGTGGAGATGGAAACACCATATATTTT
CATSRDRGDGNTIYF
>TRBJ2-1|TRBD1|many|TRBV29-1
TGCAGCGTTGAAAAGAGGACAGGGGTCAATGAGCAGTTCTTC
CSVEKRTGVNEQFF
>TRBJ1-2|TRBD1|many|TRBV7-6
TGTGCCAGCAGCTCCCAGGGGGCTGACTATGGCTACACCTTC
CASSSQGADYGYTF
>TRBJ1-5|NA|many|TRBV6-1
TGTGCCAGCACCAGGGCGGGCAATCAGCCCCAGCATTTT
CASTRAGNQPQHF
>TRBJ1-5|NA|many|TRBV19
TGTGCCAGTAGTATCGGCAGGAGCAGCAATCAGCCCCAGCATTTT
CASSIGRSSNQPQHF
>TRBJ1-4|NA|many|TRBV11-2
TGTGCCAGCAGCTTAGTCTCTGGGACTAATGAAAAACTGTTTTTT
CASSLVSGTNEKLFF
>TRBJ2-1|TRBD1|NA|TRBV4-1
TGCGCCAGCAGCCAGGGGACAGGGGGCTGGAGTGAGCAGTTCTTC
CASSQGTGGWSEQFF
>TRBJ2-3|TRBD2|NA|TRBV7-8
TGTGCCAGCAGCTTAGGGACTAGCGGGTTCCTCACAGATACGCAGTATTTT
CASSLGTSGFLTDTQYF
>TRBJ2-1|NA|many|TRBV6-2/TRBV6-3
TGTGCCAGCAGTTTTCTCGGGGCCAGCTCCTACAATGAGCAGTTCTTC
CASSFLGASSYNEQFF
>TRBJ2-7|TRBD2|NA|TRBV20-1
TGCAGTGCTAGAGGAAGCGGGGGGCCCCACGAGCAGTACTTC
CSARGSGGPHEQYF
>TRBJ1-1|NA|many|TRBV12-3/TRBV12-4
TGTGCCAGCAGTTTAGTTATGGGCAACACTGAAGCTTTCTTT
CASSLVMGNTEAFF
>TRBJ2-7|NA|many|TRBV7-9
TGTGCCAGCAGCCCTGGAGGTCCCGAGCAGTACTTC
CASSPGGPEQYF
>TRBJ1-2|NA|many|TRBV29-1
TGCAGCGTTGAAAGGGGGTCAGGGACTAACTATGGCTACACCTTC
CSVERGSGTNYGYTF
>TRBJ2-3|NA|few|TRBV10-3
TGTGCCATCAGTGAGTCGAGTCGGGGGAGCACAGATACGCAGTATTTT
CAISESSRGSTDTQYF
>TRBJ1-1|TRBD1|few|TRBV12-5
TGTGCTAGTGGCGGACAGGGGTACACTGAAGCTTTCTTT
CASGGQGYTEAFF
>TRBJ2-6|NA|many|TRBV10-3
TGTGCCATCAGTGACCGGAGCTCTGGGGCCAACGTCCTGACTTTC
CAISDRSSGANVLTF
>TRBJ2-2|TRBD2|NA|TRBV5-4
TGTGCCAGCAGCTCGGGACTAGCGGGGATAACCGGGGAGCTGTTTTTT
CASSSGLAGITGELFF
>TRBJ2-7|NA|few|TRBV7-6
TGTGCCAGCAGCATCTCTAGAGTCCGGGAGCAGTACTTC
CASSISRVREQYF
>TRBJ1-1|TRBD1|NA|TRBV28
TGTGCCAGCAGTTTATCTCTAAGTGAGGGGGCGACTGAAGCTTTCTTT
CASSLSLSEGATEAFF
>TRBJ1-1|TRBD1|few|TRBV4-1
TGCGCCAGCAGCCAACCGGACAGGGGCGACACTGAAGCTTTCTTT
CASSQPDRGDTEAFF
>TRBJ2-4|NA|many|TRBV5-5
TGTGCCAGCAGCCGAGCAGGGCTCGGAAACATTCAGTACTTC
CASSRAGLGNIQYF
>TRBJ2-2|NA|many|TRBV20-1
TGCAGTGCTAGAAGTGGGGGCGGGGAGCTGTTTTTT
CSARSGGGELFF
>TRBJ2-4|TRBD1|NA|TRBV15
TGTGCCACCAGCAGAGGAGGGACAGGGTTTGGGATTGAAAACATTCAGTACTTC
CATSRGGTGFGIENIQYF
>TRBJ1-5|TRBD1|many|TRBV9
TGTGCCAGCAGCCCCACAGGGGATCAGCCCCAGCATTTT
CASSPTGDQPQHF
>TRBJ1-5|NA|NA|TRBV6-6
TGTGCCAGCATGCAGGGCTATCAGCCCCAGCATTTT
CASMQGYQPQHF
>TRBJ2-7|NA|many|TRBV5-1
TGCGCCAGCAGCCTCATTCAAGGGACCCGTCCTACCTACGAGCAGTACTTC
CASSLIQGTRPTYEQYF
>TRBJ1-2|TRBD1|many|TRBV4-1
TGCGCCAGCAGCTTCAACACAGGGGTGCCAAATGGCTACACCTTC
CASSFNTGVPNGYTF
>TRBJ1-5|TRBD1|many|TRBV12-3/TRBV12-4
TGTGCCAGCAGTTGGGACAGCGTCAATCAGCCCCAGCATTTT
CASSWDSVNQPQHF
>TRBJ1-1|NA|NA|TRBV27
TGTGCCAGCAGTTTTCGCCCGGACAGCGTCCAAGCTTTCTTT
CASSFRPDSVQAFF
>TRBJ2-7|NA|many|TRBV4-2
TGTGCCAGCAGCCAAGTAAGGGGTGCCAGGGGACACGAGCAGTACTTC
CASSQVRGARGHEQYF
>TRBJ2-1|NA|many|TRBV4-3
TGCGCCAGCAGCCAACGTAACGGGGCACGGTTCTTC
CASSQRNGARFF
>TRBJ2-5|NA|many|TRBV11-2
TGTGCCAGCAGCGTAGAGCGGACAGACCAAGAGACCCAGTACTTC
CASSVERTDQETQYF
>TRBJ2-6|TRBD1|NA|TRBV7-9
TGTGCCAGCAGCTTGCCGGGACAGCTCTCTGGGGCCAACGTCCTGACTTTC
CASSLPGQLSGANVLTF
>TRBJ2-3|TRBD2|many|TRBV11-3
TGTGCCAGCAGCCCAAGAATAGCGGGGGGGAGCACAGATACGCAGTATTTT
CASSPRIAGGSTDTQYF
>TRBJ1-6|NA|few|TRBV6-5
TGTGCCAGCAGTTACGACAGGTTTAATTCACCCCTCCACTTT
CASSYDRFNSPLHF
>TRBJ2-1|NA|many|TRBV4-3
TGCGCCAGCAGCCAGGAGGTCGGCAGCTCCTACAATGAGCAGTTCTTC
CASSQEVGSSYNEQFF
>TRBJ2-3|NA|many|TRBV27
TGTGCCAGCAGTTTGGGGGTTGTGGGCACAGATACGCAGTATTTT
CASSLGVVGTDTQYF
>TRBJ2-3|NA|many|TRBV10-1
TGCGCCAGCACTGACTCTACGCAGTATTTT
CASTDSTQYF
>TRBJ1-5|NA|many|TRBV6-7
TGTGCCAGCAGCCCTCAACCGATTCTTAGACCGGGACCTAATCAGCCCCAGCATTTT
CASSPQPILRPGPNQPQHF
>TRBJ2-3|NA|NA|TRBV20-1
TGCAGTGCTAGACGCGTCGACAGGCCAAACACAGATACGCAGTATTTT
CSARRVDRPNTDTQYF
>TRBJ2-7|NA|many|TRBV20-1
TGCAGTGCTAGAGGATACGAGCAGTACTTC
CSARGYEQYF
>TRBJ1-1|NA|few|TRBV7-2
TGTGCCAGCAGCTTATCGACTCCTAAGTTCTTT
CASSLSTPKFF
>TRBJ1-6|NA|few|TRBV18
TGTGCCAGCTCATCAGAGGATAATTCACCCCTCCACTTT
CASSSEDNSPLHF
>TRBJ2-7|NA|few|TRBV28
TGTGCCAGCAGTTTGACCCCCCCAAGGAGTCCCTACGAGCAGTACTTC
CASSLTPPRSPYEQYF
>TRBJ1-1|NA|NA|TRBV6-5
TGTGCCAGCAGTTACTCGAGAAACAGGGAGAACACTGAAGCTTTCTTT
CASSYSRNRENTEAFF
>TRBJ2-5|NA|few|TRBV12-5
TGTGCTAGTGAAGAATTGGGACACCCAAATATACAAGAGACCCAGTACTTC
CASEELGHPNIQETQYF